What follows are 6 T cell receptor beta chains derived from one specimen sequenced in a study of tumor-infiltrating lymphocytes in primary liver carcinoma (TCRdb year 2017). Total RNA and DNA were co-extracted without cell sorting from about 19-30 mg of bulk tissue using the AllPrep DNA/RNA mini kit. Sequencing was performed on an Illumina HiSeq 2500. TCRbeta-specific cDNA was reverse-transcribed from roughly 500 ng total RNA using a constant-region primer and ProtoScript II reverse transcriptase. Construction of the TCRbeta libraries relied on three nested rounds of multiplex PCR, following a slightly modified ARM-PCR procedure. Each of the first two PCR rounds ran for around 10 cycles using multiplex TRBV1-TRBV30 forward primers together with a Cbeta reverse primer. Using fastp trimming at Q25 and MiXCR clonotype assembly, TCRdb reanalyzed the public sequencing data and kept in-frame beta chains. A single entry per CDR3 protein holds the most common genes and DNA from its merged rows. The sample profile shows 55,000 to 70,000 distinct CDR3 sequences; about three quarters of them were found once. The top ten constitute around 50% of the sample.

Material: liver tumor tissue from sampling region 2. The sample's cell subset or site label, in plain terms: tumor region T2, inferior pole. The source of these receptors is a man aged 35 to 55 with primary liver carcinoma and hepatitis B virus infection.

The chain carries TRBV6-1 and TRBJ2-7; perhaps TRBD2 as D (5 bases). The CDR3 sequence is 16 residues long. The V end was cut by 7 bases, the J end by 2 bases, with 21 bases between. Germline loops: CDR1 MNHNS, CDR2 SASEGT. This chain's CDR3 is CASNLVASNEAYEQYF. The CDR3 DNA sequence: TGTGCCAGCAATCTGGTAGCTAGCAACGAAGCCTACGAGCAGTACTTC.

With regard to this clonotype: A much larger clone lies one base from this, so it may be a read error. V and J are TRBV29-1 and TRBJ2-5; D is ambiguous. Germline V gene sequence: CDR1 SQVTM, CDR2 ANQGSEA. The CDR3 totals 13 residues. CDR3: CSVEASVQETEYF. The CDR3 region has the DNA TGCAGCGTTGAAGCCTCGGTACAAGAGACCGAGTACTTC.

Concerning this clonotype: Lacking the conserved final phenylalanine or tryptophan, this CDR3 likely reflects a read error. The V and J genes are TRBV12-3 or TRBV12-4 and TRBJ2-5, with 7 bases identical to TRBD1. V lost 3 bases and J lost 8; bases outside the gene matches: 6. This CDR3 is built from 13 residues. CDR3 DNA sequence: TGTGCCAGCAGTTTGATGCAGGGGGATACCCAGTACCTC. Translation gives CASSLMQGDTQYL.

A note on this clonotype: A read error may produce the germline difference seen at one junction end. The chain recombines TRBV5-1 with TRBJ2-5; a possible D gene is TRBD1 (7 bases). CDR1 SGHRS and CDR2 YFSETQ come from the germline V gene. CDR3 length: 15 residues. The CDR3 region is CASSAVTGTQEAQYF. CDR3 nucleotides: TGCGCCAGCAGCGCGGTGACAGGGACTCAAGAGGCCCAGTACTTT. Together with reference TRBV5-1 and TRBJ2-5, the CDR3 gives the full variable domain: KAGVTQTPRYLIKTRGQQVTLSCSPISGHRSVSWYQQTPGQGLQFLFEYFSETQRNKGNFPGRFSGRQFSNSRSEMNVSTLELGDSALYLCASSAVTGTQEAQYFGPGTRLLVL.

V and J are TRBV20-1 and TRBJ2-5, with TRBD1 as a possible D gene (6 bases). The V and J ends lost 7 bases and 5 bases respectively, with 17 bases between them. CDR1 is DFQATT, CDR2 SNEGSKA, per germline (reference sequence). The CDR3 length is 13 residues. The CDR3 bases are TGCAGTGATAGTGCCAGGGGCCATGAGACCCAGTACTTC. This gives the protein CSDSARGHETQYF.

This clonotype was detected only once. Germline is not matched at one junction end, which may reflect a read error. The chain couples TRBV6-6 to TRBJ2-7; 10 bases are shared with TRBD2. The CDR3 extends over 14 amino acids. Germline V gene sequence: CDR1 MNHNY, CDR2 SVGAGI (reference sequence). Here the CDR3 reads CACRSSGRSYERYF. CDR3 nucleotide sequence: TGTGCCTGCAGGTCTAGCGGGAGATCATACGAGCGGTACTTC.